This T cell receptor beta chain was profiled in a study of neoadjuvant nivolumab and ipilimumab in lung cancer. V lost 4 bases to trimming and J lost 0 bases; unmatched junction nucleotides: 8. The CDR3 has 17 residues. Germline V lookup: CDR1 MNHNS, CDR2 SASEGT. Sequencing used immunoSEQ multiplex PCR; TCRdb keeps in-frame clones, though not all of them. This repertoire shows tens of thousands of clones, 90% found once; its top ten account for about 5%. Study-level findings and limits: Only a single major-pathologic-response sample was available for clonality analysis. From pretherapy to surgery, tumor richness and clonality rose with dual therapy. Resected tumors had greater TCR richness and clonality than uninvolved lung. Higher pretherapy blood TCR richness went with higher resected-tumor richness.

Notes on this clone: Its antigen remains unknown.

This chain connects TRBV6-1 to TRBJ2-3, with 9 bases identical to TRBD2. The sequenced sample was peripheral blood, obtained after neoadjuvant nivolumab, alone or with ipilimumab, at or shortly before surgery. This TCR was sampled from an adult with non-small cell lung cancer. CDR3 DNA sequence: TGTGCCAGCAGTGTGCATTTAGCGGGGGATAGCACAGATACGCAGTATTTT. Encoded protein: CASSVHLAGDSTDTQYF.